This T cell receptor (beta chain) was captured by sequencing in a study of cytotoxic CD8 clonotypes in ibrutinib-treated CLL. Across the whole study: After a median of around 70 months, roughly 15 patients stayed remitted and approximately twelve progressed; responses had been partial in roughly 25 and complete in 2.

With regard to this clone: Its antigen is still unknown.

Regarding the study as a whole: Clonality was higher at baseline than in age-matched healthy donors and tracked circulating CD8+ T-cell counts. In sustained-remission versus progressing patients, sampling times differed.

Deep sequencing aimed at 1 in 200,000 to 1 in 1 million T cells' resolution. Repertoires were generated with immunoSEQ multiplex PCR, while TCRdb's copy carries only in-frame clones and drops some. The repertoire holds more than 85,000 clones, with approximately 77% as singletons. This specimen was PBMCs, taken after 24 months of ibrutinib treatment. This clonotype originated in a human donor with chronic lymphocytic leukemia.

CDR3 in DNA: TGTGCCAGCAGTTTAAGACAGTCAATCTATGGCTACACCTTC. This sequence encodes CASSLRQSIYGYTF. This rearrangement joins TRBV28 to TRBJ1-2; D is possibly TRBD1 (5 bases). The ends were cut back, 2 bases at V and 4 bases at J, with 11 bases in the middle. The CDR3 runs 14 residues. Germline CDR1 and CDR2: MDHEN and SYDVKM.